The 17 T cell receptor beta chains below come from one sample, sequenced in a study of cytomegalovirus exposure and HLA in healthy donors. Profiled with immunoSEQ multiplex PCR; TCRdb holds only in-frame clones, not every one. This table has fewer than 150,000 clones, about nine tenths appearing once. The sample taken for sequencing was PBMCs. These receptors all come from a young man in good health and CMV-seronegative.

The J gene is TRBJ1-2, the V gene TRBV5-1, with 9 bases lining up with TRBD1. CDR3 size: 13 residues. The junction had 8 bases not matched to a gene; V was cut back by 7 bases and J by 7 bases. Germline lookup yields CDR1 SGHRS and CDR2 YFSETQ. The DNA of the CDR3 is TGCGCCAGCGACGGGACAGGGCAAGGTGGCTACACCTTC. It encodes CASDGTGQGGYTF.

The V and J genes are TRBV5-6 and TRBJ2-3; 8 bases align to TRBD2. The CDR3 spans 15 residues. J gave up 3 bases and V 4 bases, and 7 bases lay outside the gene matches. Germline assignment: CDR1 SGHDT and CDR2 YYEEEE. CDR3 DNA: TGTGCCAGCAGCACCGGGACTAGGGGGACAGATACGCAGTATTTT. It is translated as CASSTGTRGTDTQYF.

This CDR3 reads CASSTRESHVSYEQYF. The CDR3 nucleotides read TGTGCCAGCAGTACGCGGGAATCCCACGTTTCCTACGAGCAGTACTTC. The rearrangement links TRBV27 to TRBJ2-7; possible D gene TRBD2, 6 bases. Trimming shortened V by 5 bases and J by 1 base, and 18 bases separated the two germline ends. The germline gives CDR1 MNHEY, CDR2 SMNVEV (reference sequence). The CDR3 is 16 amino acids.

V gene TRBV7-3 combines with J gene TRBJ2-7, with 8 bases that match TRBD1. The junction had 6 bases not matched to a gene; V was cut back by 4 bases and J by 7 bases. The CDR3 runs to 13 residues. Germline CDR1 is SGHTA and CDR2 is FQGTGA. The CDR3 region has the DNA TGTGCCAGCAGCTCCGCAGGGGGCCGTGAGCAGTACTTC. This encodes CASSSAGGREQYF.

The DNA for the CDR3 is TGTGCCAGCAGTTATTCCTGGGAGGGATATGGCTACACCTTC. Its protein is CASSYSWEGYGYTF. V usage is TRBV6-6 and J usage is TRBJ1-2; no reliable D call. Trimming stripped 3 bases from V and 5 bases from J, with 13 bases between. The CDR3 is 14 amino acids. Germline values: CDR1 MNHNY, CDR2 SVGAGI (reference sequence).

Here the CDR3 reads CASSYSGEAYNEQFF. CDR3 sequence (DNA): TGTGCCAGCAGTTACTCAGGGGAGGCCTACAATGAGCAGTTCTTC. The chain joins TRBV6-5 to TRBJ2-1; D may be TRBD2 (6 bases). Germline CDR1 reads MNHEY; CDR2 reads SVGAGI. The V end was cut by 0 bases, the J end by 2 bases, with 8 bases between. There are 15 residues in the CDR3.

V and J are TRBV7-9 and TRBJ2-4, with TRBD1 identical over 9 bases. V lost 4 bases and J lost 8; bases outside the gene matches: 6. CDR1 and CDR2 (germline): SEHNR, FQNEAQ (reference sequence). The CDR3 runs to 14 residues. The CDR3 region is CASSSSTGGDIQYF. Here the CDR3 DNA reads TGTGCCAGCAGCTCCTCGACAGGGGGAGACATTCAGTACTTC.

The chain joins TRBV5-1 to TRBJ1-2, with 9 nucleotides matching TRBD1. The length of the CDR3 is 15 residues. After removal of 2 bases from V and 6 bases from J, the junction contained 8 bases not matched to a gene. Looked up from germline, CDR1 is SGHRS and CDR2 is YFSETQ. CDR3 in amino acids: CASSLTGTGQHGYTF. The CDR3, as DNA: TGCGCCAGCAGCTTAACCGGGACAGGGCAACATGGCTACACCTTC.

The V call is TRBV4-1, the J call TRBJ2-7, with 7 bases lining up with TRBD2. This CDR3 spans 15 amino acids. With V trimmed by 0 bases and J by 5 bases, 7 bases remained unmatched. CDR1 MGHRA and CDR2 YSYEKL come from the germline V gene. In nucleotides, the CDR3 is TGCGCCAGCAGCCAAGAGGGGCGGGAGATTAACGAGCAGTACTTC. It specifies CASSQEGREINEQYF.

The rearrangement links TRBV7-6 to TRBJ2-1; D not resolved. Germline V lookup: CDR1 SGHVS, CDR2 FNYEAQ. The CDR3 spans 12 residues. V was shortened by 11 bases and J by 15 bases, with 23 bases between the two germline ends. For the CDR3, the DNA is TGTGCCGTAAGTGGTCCCCCCGCGGTGGGGTTCTTC. It is translated as CAVSGPPAVGFF.

The rearrangement links TRBV2 to TRBJ1-4; D perhaps matches TRBD1 (5 bases). Germline CDR1 SNHLY, CDR2 FYNNEI. V was pared by 0 bases and J by 4 bases, with 12 bases between. The CDR3 is 16 amino acids. CDR3 nucleotides: TGTGCCAGCAGTGAAGCGCGGCGGAGGGGTAATGAAAAACTGTTTTTT. Protein product: CASSEARRRGNEKLFF.

The rearrangement uses TRBV14 and TRBJ2-1; TRBD1 aligns across 8 bases. Unmatched junction bases numbered 5, after V lost 5 bases and J lost 5 bases. The CDR3 has 14 amino acids. Germline values: CDR1 SGHDN, CDR2 FVKESK. CDR3 amino acids: CASSSGTGHNEQFF. CDR3 sequence (DNA): TGTGCCAGCAGCTCCGGGACAGGTCACAATGAGCAGTTCTTC. Combining the CDR3 with reference TRBV14 and TRBJ2-1 gives the whole variable domain EAGVTQFPSHSVIEKGQTVTLRCDPISGHDNLYWYRRVMGKEIKFLLHFVKESKQDESGMPNNRFLAERTGGTYSTLKVQPAELEDSGVYFCASSSGTGHNEQFFGPGTRLTVL.

The CDR3: CASSVVPGSGNTIYF. The CDR3 DNA reads as TGTGCCAGCAGCGTAGTCCCAGGGTCTGGAAACACCATATATTTT. V usage is TRBV9 and J usage is TRBJ1-3, with D possibly being TRBD1 (5 bases). CDR1 and CDR2 (germline): SGDLS, YYNGEE. The CDR3 has 15 amino acids. V was cut by 0 bases and J by 1 base, with 8 bases left in between.

The CDR3 is CASSFGAGGPYEQYF. CDR3 nucleotides: TGTGCCAGCAGTTTTGGGGCAGGGGGCCCCTACGAGCAGTACTTC. The chain has TRBV27 and TRBJ2-7; 8 nucleotides line up with TRBD1. V lost 3 bases, J lost 2 bases, and 6 bases stayed unmatched. CDR1 is MNHEY and CDR2 is SMNVEV in the germline V gene (reference sequence). The CDR3 has 15 amino acids.

The chain links TRBV5-3 to TRBJ2-7, with D perhaps TRBD1 (5 bases). TRBV5-3 is an open reading frame, and its role is uncertain. The length of the CDR3 is 16 residues. With 3 bases removed from V and 2 bases from J, the gap between germline ends came to 18 bases. CDR3 DNA: TGTGCCAGAAGCTCTATAGACAGCAAATCTGCCTACGAGCAGTACTTC. As protein: CARSSIDSKSAYEQYF.

This chain uses TRBV10-3 with TRBJ2-3; 10 bases align to TRBD2. Losses at the gene ends were 2 bases for V and 6 bases for J; bases not matched to a gene: 5. The CDR3 consists of 15 residues. The germline CDR1 and CDR2 sequences are ENHRY and SYGVKD. The CDR3 loop reads CAISEPNSGRDTQYF. CDR3 DNA sequence: TGTGCCATCAGTGAGCCTAATAGCGGGAGGGATACGCAGTATTTT.

The genes are TRBV11-2 and TRBJ1-1; 10 bases match TRBD1. The CDR3 covers 15 residues. CDR1 and CDR2 (germline): SGHAT, FQNNGV. Trimming removed 3 bases from V and 3 bases from J; junction bases left unmatched: 4. CDR3 sequence reads: CASSLMGQGYTEAFF. In nucleotides, the CDR3 is TGTGCCAGCAGCTTGATGGGACAGGGGTACACTGAAGCTTTCTTT.